The clone carrying this TCR beta chain was counted at least ten times. TCR beta CDR3 regions were amplified from RNA transcripts. Primed by the HTBI set, a first-round RT-PCR was run on the TCR CDR3. TCRdb passed the multiplex PCR reads through MiXCR, listing each CDR3 protein once. The data hold about 700,000 distinct CDR3 sequences, with 45% observed a single time. The sample belongs to a study of T cells in Graves' hyperthyroidism and ophthalmopathy. Germline-derived CDR1 and CDR2 are SEHNR and FQNEAQ (reference sequence). This CDR3 is built from 15 residues. V lost 2 bases and J lost 2; bases outside the gene matches: 5.

The origin of this receptor is an adult man with Graves' disease, either hyperthyroidism or ophthalmopathy (not recorded which). Sequencing input: peripheral blood or thyroid tissue (not recorded which). This chain connects TRBV7-9 to TRBJ1-2; the match to TRBD1 covers 7 bases. CDR3 region: CASSLTGDGNYGYTF. The CDR3 DNA reads TGTGCCAGCAGCTTAACAGGGGATGGGAACTATGGCTACACCTTC.